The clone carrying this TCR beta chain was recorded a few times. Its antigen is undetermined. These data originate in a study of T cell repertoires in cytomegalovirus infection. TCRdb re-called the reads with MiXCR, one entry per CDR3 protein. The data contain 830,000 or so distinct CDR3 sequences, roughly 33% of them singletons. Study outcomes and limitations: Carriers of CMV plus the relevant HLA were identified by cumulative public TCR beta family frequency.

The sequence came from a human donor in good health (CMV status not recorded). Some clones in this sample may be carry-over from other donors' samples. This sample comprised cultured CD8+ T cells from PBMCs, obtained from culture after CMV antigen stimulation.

CDR3 sequence: CASSVVQGAYNEQFF. The CDR3, as DNA: TGTGCCAGCAGCGTAGTCCAGGGGGCATACAATGAGCAGTTCTTC. The V call is TRBV9, the J call TRBJ2-1; 8 bases are a match to TRBD1. The germline V gene encodes CDR1 SGDLS and CDR2 YYNGEE. The CDR3 extends over 15 amino acids. J gave up 4 bases and V 0 bases, and 3 bases lay outside the gene matches.